This T cell receptor beta chain derives from a study of control samples from healthy donors and cancer patients. The data were produced by immunoSEQ multiplex PCR, yet TCRdb's version contains in-frame clones alone and is incomplete. The sample comprises about 97,000 clones, roughly 94% of which are singletons, and 2.5% rests with the top ten. The TCR originated in a woman aged 18 to 35 in good health. The sample comprised blood.

The CDR3 loop reads CASSLLFGGPNSPLHF. CDR3 nucleotides: TGTGCCAGCAGCTTACTTTTTGGGGGACCTAATTCACCCCTCCACTTT. The chain has TRBV7-2 and TRBJ1-6, with a weak D call TRBD1 (5 bases). Trimming took 2 bases from V and 6 from J, leaving 14 bases between them. The germline CDR1 and CDR2 sequences are SGHTA and FQGNSA. CDR3 length equals 16 residues.